The 30 T cell receptor beta chains reported below all come from one sample, sequenced in a study of graft-versus-host responses after intestinal transplantation. Graft-derived tissue was subjected to processing to liberate intraepithelial and lamina propria lymphocytes. TCRdb's table, derived via immunoSEQ multiplex PCR, lists solely in-frame clones and lacks some. The profile shows about 5,600 clones, around 74% of them singletons. This sample comprised ileum tissue, obtained about 230 days after intestinal transplant. The receptor set was obtained from a human patient who received an intestinal transplant, so some T cells may come from the graft donor.

The rearrangement uses TRBV4-3 and TRBJ1-2; a possible D gene is TRBD1 (5 bases). This CDR3 region has 13 residues. V lost 2 bases, J lost 4 bases, and 8 bases lay in between. The germline CDR1 and CDR2 sequences are LGHNA and YSLEER. CDR3 bases: TGCGCCAGCAGCCAACAGGGATTCTATGGCTACACCTTC. It encodes CASSQQGFYGYTF.

The chain couples TRBV6-1 to TRBJ1-2, with TRBD1 identical over 7 bases. CDR3 length: 15 residues. Germline V CDR1 and CDR2: MNHNS, SASEGT. After removal of 5 bases from V and 2 bases from J, the junction contained 8 bases not matched to a gene. Here the CDR3 DNA reads TGTGCCAGCAGTCCGACAGGGAATAGAAACTATGGCTACACCTTC. This gives the protein CASSPTGNRNYGYTF.

V usage is TRBV7-2 and J usage is TRBJ2-1; 10 bases align to TRBD1. The CDR3 covers 16 residues. V dropped 3 bases and J dropped 4; count of bases not matched to a gene: 6. Germline V gene lookup returns CDR1 SGHTA and CDR2 FQGNSA. CDR3 coding DNA: TGTGCCAGCAGCTTGGGTGGGACAGGGGCGTACAATGAGCAGTTCTTC. Protein sequence: CASSLGGTGAYNEQFF.

The rearrangement uses TRBV4-2 and TRBJ1-5; the D gene is possibly TRBD1 (6 bases). Germline values: CDR1 LGHNA, CDR2 YNFKEQ. V lost 4 bases to trimming and J lost 7 bases, with 20 bases between them. The CDR3 is 16 amino acids. CDR3 nucleotides: TGTGCCAGCAGCCTCGACCGGGGGGCAGGTGGGCAGCCCCAGCATTTT. Amino acids: CASSLDRGAGGQPQHF.

This clone has a single count. For the CDR3, the DNA is TGTGCTAGTGGTTTGCCCCTAAATGGGGAGCAGTTCTTC. Translated, it gives CASGLPLNGEQFF. The chain recombines TRBV12-5 with TRBJ2-1; no reliable D call. V was pared by 2 bases and J by 10 bases, with 12 bases between. This CDR3 spans 13 amino acids. Germline loops: CDR1 LGHNT, CDR2 FRNRAP.

The chain has TRBV28 and TRBJ1-3; a weak D match, TRBD1 (6 bases). V lost 5 bases, J lost 2 bases, and 10 bases lay in between. In germline, CDR1 is MDHEN, CDR2 SYDVKM. This CDR3 comprises 14 residues. Here the CDR3 reads CASSIQGAGNTIYF. The CDR3 DNA reads TGTGCCAGCAGTATACAGGGTGCTGGAAACACCATATATTTT.

The V call is TRBV10-2, the J call TRBJ1-5, with D perhaps matching TRBD1 (6 bases). The germline V gene encodes CDR1 WSHSY and CDR2 SAAADI. The CDR3 spans 16 residues. V lost 6 bases to trimming and J lost 2 bases, with 17 bases between them. CDR3 sequence: CASRGEGGQGNQPQHF. The CDR3 DNA follows: TGCGCCAGCAGGGGGGAGGGGGGCCAAGGCAATCAGCCCCAGCATTTT.

The J gene is TRBJ2-7, the V gene TRBV4-2, with 8 nucleotides matching TRBD2. CDR3 size: 15 residues. Germline V CDR1 and CDR2: LGHNA, YNFKEQ. Trimming took 2 bases from V and 7 from J; bases not matched to a gene: 10. The CDR3 nucleotides read TGTGCCAGCAGCCAAAGCTCCGGGACTAGATTTGAGCAGTACTTC. The encoded protein is CASSQSSGTRFEQYF.

This clone was observed once. This chain joins TRBV5-1 and TRBJ2-7; 8 bases are shared with TRBD1. The CDR3 consists of 14 residues. V was pared by 1 base and J by 5 bases, with 5 bases of the junction left unmatched. CDR1 and CDR2 (germline): SGHRS, YFSETQ. CDR3 residues: CASSLPGGRNEQYF. The CDR3 bases are TGCGCCAGCAGCTTGCCAGGGGGCCGGAACGAGCAGTACTTC.

As regards this clone: The junction shows a germline mismatch at one end, possibly a read error. The rearrangement joins TRBV4-2 to TRBJ1-2; tentative D call: TRBD1 (6 bases). CDR1 is LGHNA, CDR2 YNFKEQ, per germline. There are 16 residues in the CDR3. For the CDR3, the DNA is TGTGTCAGCAGCCAAGATGTTTTGGGAGGGGGATCGGGCTACCCCTTC. It encodes CVSSQDVLGGGSGYPF.

Worth noting for this clone: Other DNA sequences in the sample encode the same CDR3. V gene TRBV7-6 combines with J gene TRBJ2-3; maybe TRBD2 (6 bases). Trimming shortened V by 1 base and J by 2 bases, and 13 bases separated the two germline ends. The CDR3 runs to 16 residues. Germline CDR1 is SGHVS and CDR2 is FNYEAQ. CDR3: CASSLEAGLNTDTQYF. In nucleotides, the CDR3 is TGTGCCAGCAGCTTAGAGGCGGGGCTGAACACAGATACGCAGTATTTT.

In regard to this clone: Relative to the germline gene, one junction end is altered; a read error may explain this. The chain joins TRBV4-1 to TRBJ2-3; 13 bases are shared with TRBD2. The CDR3 extends over 16 amino acids. Germline-derived CDR1 and CDR2 are MGHRA and YSYEKL. The CDR3 reads CASSPTSGGGTDTQYF. CDR3 in DNA: TGTGCCAGCAGTCCTACTAGCGGGGGGGGCACAGATACGCAGTATTTT.

V is TRBV5-1 and J is TRBJ2-1; D is perhaps TRBD2 (6 bases). Germline CDR1 reads SGHRS; CDR2 reads YFSETQ. Trimming took 4 bases from V and 4 from J, leaving 12 bases between them. The CDR3 totals 14 residues. Here the CDR3 reads CASSGGTEYNEQFF. In DNA form, the CDR3 reads TGCGCCAGCAGCGGGGGGACTGAATACAATGAGCAGTTCTTC.

CDR3 sequence reads: CASSLGDSLRGYDEQYF. The CDR3 bases are TGTGCCAGCAGTTTAGGGGACAGTTTAAGGGGGTACGACGAGCAGTACTTC. The chain couples TRBV27 to TRBJ2-7; TRBD1 matches 7 bases. The length of the CDR3 is 17 residues. Per germline, CDR1 MNHEY and CDR2 SMNVEV (reference sequence). The J segment lost 5 bases and the V segment lost 2 bases, leaving 15 bases of the junction unmatched.

Details on this clone: Other DNA sequences in this sample translate to the same CDR3. J is TRBJ2-5 and V is TRBV28; TRBD1 matches 7 bases. With V trimmed by 5 bases and J by 0 bases, 3 bases remained unmatched. Per germline, CDR1 MDHEN and CDR2 SYDVKM. CDR3 length: 14 residues. The CDR3 protein is CASSPGTDQETQYF. The CDR3 coding sequence is TGTGCCAGCAGTCCCGGGACAGACCAAGAGACCCAGTACTTC. Filled out from reference TRBV28 and TRBJ2-5, the complete variable domain reads DVKVTQSSRYLVKRTGEKVFLECVQDMDHENMFWYRQDPGLGLRLIYFSYDVKMKEKGDIPEGYSVSREKKERFSLILESASTNQTSMYLCASSPGTDQETQYFGPGTRLLVL.

Only a few counts were recorded for this clone. The J gene is TRBJ2-1, the V gene TRBV9, with D possibly being TRBD2 (7 bases). CDR3 length: 15 amino acids. Trimming pared 5 bases from V and 5 bases from J, leaving 17 bases between. Germline CDR1 is SGDLS and CDR2 is YYNGEE. CDR3 amino acids: CASSSEGGTNNEQFF. In nucleotides, the CDR3 is TGTGCCAGCAGTTCAGAGGGGGGGACGAACAATGAGCAGTTCTTC. The variable domain in full, completed from reference TRBV9 and TRBJ2-1, reads DSGVTQTPKHLITATGQRVTLRCSPRSGDLSVYWYQQSLDQGLQFLIQYYNGEERAKGNILERFSAQQFPDLHSELNLSSLELGDSALYFCASSSEGGTNNEQFFGPGTRLTVL.

This chain joins TRBV6-1 and TRBJ2-7, with D perhaps TRBD1 or TRBD2 (5 bases each). V lost 11 bases and J lost 2, with 22 bases in between. CDR3 length: 15 residues. Per germline, CDR1 MNHNS and CDR2 SASEGT. The CDR3 DNA reads as TGTGCCTGCATTCATTGGGACGGTCCACCCTACGAGCAGTACTTC. The encoded protein is CACIHWDGPPYEQYF.

The chain links TRBV5-1 to TRBJ1-4; 7 bases agree with TRBD1. The V segment lost 0 bases and the J segment 7 bases; nucleotides outside the gene matches: 9. Germline CDR1 SGHRS, CDR2 YFSETQ. The CDR3 sequence is 16 residues long. The CDR3 region is CASSLGNRGVGEKLFF. The CDR3, as DNA: TGCGCCAGCAGCTTGGGAAACAGGGGAGTGGGTGAAAAACTGTTTTTT.

The rearrangement uses TRBV28 and TRBJ2-1, with TRBD1 identical over 8 bases. CDR3 size: 18 residues. After removal of 4 bases from V and 1 base from J, the junction contained 12 bases not matched to a gene. Looked up from germline, CDR1 is MDHEN and CDR2 is SYDVKM. CDR3 sequence reads: CASSSPGQAARSYNEQFF. CDR3 nucleotide sequence: TGTGCCAGCAGTTCACCGGGACAGGCAGCCCGATCCTACAATGAGCAGTTCTTC.

This clone was detected only a few times. The V gene is TRBV5-1, the J gene TRBJ1-3; TRBD1 aligns across 9 bases. CDR3 length equals 16 residues. CDR1 and CDR2 from the germline V gene are SGHRS and YFSETQ. Trimming at V came to 5 bases and at J to 0 bases, leaving 6 bases not matched to a gene. CDR3 residues: CASSRTGGLSGNTIYF. In DNA form, the CDR3 reads TGCGCCAGCAGTCGTACAGGGGGCCTCTCTGGAAACACCATATATTTT.

The chain joins TRBV7-2 to TRBJ1-1; D ambiguous. Trimming removed 5 bases at V and 0 bases at J, with 10 bases between. CDR1 is SGHTA and CDR2 is FQGNSA in the germline V gene. CDR3 length: 14 residues. This chain's CDR3 is CASSLARVNTEAFF. The DNA for the CDR3 is TGTGCCAGCAGCCTCGCAAGGGTGAACACTGAAGCTTTCTTT. Full variable domain (remainder filled in from reference TRBV7-2 and TRBJ1-1): GAGVSQSPSNKVTEKGKDVELRCDPISGHTALYWYRQSLGQGLEFLIYFQGNSAPDKSGLPSDRFSAERTGGSVSTLTIQRTQQEDSAVYLCASSLARVNTEAFFGQGTRLTVV.

This chain connects TRBV5-5 to TRBJ1-2, with D maybe TRBD1 (5 bases). This CDR3 has 16 residues. With 5 bases removed from V and 0 bases from J, the gap between germline ends came to 17 bases. Germline V gene lookup returns CDR1 SGHKS and CDR2 YYEKEE (reference sequence). CDR3 nucleotide sequence: TGTGCCAGCAGTTACTATACAGGACTAACTAACTATGGCTACACCTTC. This codes for CASSYYTGLTNYGYTF.

This chain joins TRBV30 and TRBJ1-4, with D hard to call. This CDR3 region has 13 residues. The germline V and J ends were trimmed by 8 bases and 6 bases, with 16 bases remaining between them. The germline CDR1 and CDR2 sequences are GTSNPN and SVGIG (reference sequence). The CDR3 nucleotides are TGTGCCACCCCACACAGTTCCTATGAAAAACTGTTTTTT. This encodes CATPHSSYEKLFF.

The rearrangement uses TRBV11-3 and TRBJ1-2; 11 bases map to TRBD1. There are 14 residues in the CDR3. V trimming: 3 bases; J trimming: 3 bases; junction bases outside the gene matches: 0. Germline V lookup: CDR1 SGHNT, CDR2 YENEEA. The CDR3 nucleotides read TGTGCCAGCAGCTTGGGACAGGGGGACTATGGCTACACCTTC. As protein: CASSLGQGDYGYTF.

This clone showed up just a few times. This rearrangement joins TRBV6-1 to TRBJ2-7; D may be TRBD2 (7 bases). V was clipped by 4 bases and J by 0 bases, with 13 bases between them. Per germline, CDR1 MNHNS and CDR2 SASEGT. The CDR3 has 15 amino acids. CDR3 loop: CASSVGGGSSYEQYF. The CDR3, as DNA: TGTGCCAGCAGTGTAGGCGGGGGCAGCTCCTACGAGCAGTACTTC.

The chain carries TRBV5-4 and TRBJ2-1; 9 bases line up with TRBD2. Germline V gene lookup returns CDR1 SGHNT and CDR2 YYREEE (reference sequence). The junction had 2 bases not matched to a gene; V was cut back by 2 bases and J by 5 bases. This CDR3 is built from 14 residues. The CDR3 sequence is CASSLAGGHNEQFF. The CDR3 nucleotides read TGTGCCAGCAGCTTAGCGGGGGGCCACAATGAGCAGTTCTTC.

The chain carries TRBV27 and TRBJ2-5; a weak D match, TRBD2 (5 bases). Germline CDR1 reads MNHEY; CDR2 reads SMNVEV (reference sequence). The CDR3 loop spans 16 amino acids. Trimming pared 4 bases from V and 2 bases from J, leaving 17 bases between. This CDR3 reads CASSWYRTQQQETQYF. The DNA of the CDR3 is TGTGCCAGCAGTTGGTATAGGACTCAGCAGCAAGAGACCCAGTACTTC.

In DNA, the CDR3 is TGTGCCAGCAACTTGGGGGTAGGGCGGGAAGGGAACAATGAGCAGTTCTTC. Protein sequence: CASNLGVGREGNNEQFF. V is TRBV28 and J is TRBJ2-1; D possibly corresponds to TRBD2 (6 bases). Looked up from germline, CDR1 is MDHEN and CDR2 is SYDVKM. This CDR3 contains 17 residues. Trimming removed 7 bases from V and 5 bases from J, with 24 bases in between.

The V and J genes are TRBV6-1 and TRBJ2-5, with D uncertain. Germline CDR1 reads MNHNS; CDR2 reads SASEGT. Trimming left V 4 bases short and J 12 bases short, with 21 bases between. The CDR3 sequence is 14 residues long. CDR3 in amino acids: CASSGSLERSEEYF. CDR3 sequence (DNA): TGTGCCAGCAGTGGATCCCTAGAACGGAGCGAGGAGTACTTC.

This clone was observed a handful of times. The chain has TRBV10-3 and TRBJ1-4; 8 nucleotides agree with TRBD1. The V gene's germline CDR1 is ENHRY and CDR2 SYGVKD. With 2 bases clipped from V and 8 bases from J, the junction kept 7 bases outside the gene matches. CDR3 length: 15 amino acids. CDR3 in DNA: TGTGCCATCAGTGAGCAGACAGGGACAGGCGAAAAACTGTTTTTT. Residues: CAISEQTGTGEKLFF.